The 2 T cell receptor beta chains in this list originate from one sample, sequenced in a study of T cell repertoires in cytomegalovirus infection. Each CDR3 protein gets one entry after TCRdb re-called the reads with MiXCR. The profile shows around 330,000 distinct CDR3 sequences, under 20% of them singletons. The sequenced material came from PBMCs. Receptor source: a human donor in good health (CMV status not recorded). Some clones in this sample may be carry-over from other donors' samples.

V gene TRBV20-1 combines with J gene TRBJ1-1; D gene unclear. The V end was cut by 6 bases, the J end by 1 base, with 15 bases between. The CDR3 extends over 14 amino acids. Germline CDR1 is DFQATT and CDR2 is SNEGSKA (reference sequence). DNA for the CDR3: TGCAGTGCGCCGGGCTTTCCAGGGAACACTGAAGCTTTCTTT. This gives the protein CSAPGFPGNTEAFF.

There are many counts of this clonotype. In DNA form, the CDR3 reads TGTGCCAGCAGCTTGGCGGGGGGGATCGGGGATACGCAGTATTTT. Its protein product is CASSLAGGIGDTQYF. The rearrangement links TRBV7-2 to TRBJ2-3; 9 nucleotides line up with TRBD2. The CDR3 is 15 residues long. Germline V gene sequence: CDR1 SGHTA, CDR2 FQGNSA. J was trimmed by 6 bases and V by 3 bases; bases with no gene match: 7.